The clone carrying this TCR beta chain was recorded a few times. These data originate in a study of CD8+CD57+ T cells in acquired aplastic anemia. Study details: The mean DNA yield obtained from sorted CD4+ and CD8+ cells came to around 3 ug.

It was genomic DNA that served as the template for profiling TCR beta VDJ and CDR3. TCRdb independently ran MiXCR on the reads; one entry per CDR3 protein. The sample has about half a million distinct CDR3 sequences, 25% to 40% seen once; the top ten hold 0.7% to 1%. Per the germline V gene, CDR1 is SGHRS and CDR2 is YFSETQ. Losses at the gene ends were 3 bases for V and 6 bases for J; bases not matched to a gene: 12. The CDR3 covers 17 residues. Patients selected for sequencing had displayed CD8+CD57+ cell expansion by flow cytometry. Each of the patients presented with severe acquired aplastic anemia.

Sequenced input: sorted CD4+, CD8+, or CD8+CD57+ T cells (not recorded which) from PBMCs. This chain joins TRBV5-1 and TRBJ1-6; 7 positions match TRBD1. This sequence originates from a human donor with aplastic anemia. CDR3 residues: CASSSDPQGVGNSPLHF. In nucleotides, the CDR3 is TGCGCCAGCAGCTCAGACCCGCAGGGGGTCGGTAATTCACCCCTCCACTTT.